Listed here are 2 T cell receptor beta chains from one sample, sequenced in a study of beta chain features in type 1 diabetes. Expressed TCRB transcripts were sequenced because the isolated RNA had all been reverse transcribed beforehand. The table came from immunoSEQ multiplex PCR; TCRdb's copy has only in-frame clones and leaves some out. The sample contains some 300,000 clones, around 7.8% of which appear only once. Specimen: central memory CD4+ T cells from blood. The receptors derive from a young woman in good health.

The sample holds many counts of this clone. The V and J genes are TRBV5-1 and TRBJ1-5; D remains ambiguous. Looked up from germline, CDR1 is SGHRS and CDR2 is YFSETQ. Deletions cut 4 bases from V and 0 bases from J, with 11 bases between. The CDR3 spans 15 residues. The CDR3: CASSQDAYSNQPQHF. CDR3 nucleotides: TGCGCCAGCAGCCAAGACGCATATAGCAATCAGCCCCAGCATTTT.

This clone was counted between two and nine times. This chain links TRBV11-1 with TRBJ2-2, with D uncertain. CDR3 size: 13 residues. Trimming left V 1 base short and J 2 bases short, with 2 bases between. Per the germline V gene, CDR1 is SGHAT and CDR2 is FQDESV (reference sequence). CDR3 DNA sequence: TGTGCCAGCAGCTTAGTCAACACCGGGGAGCTGTTTTTT. Translating gives CASSLVNTGELFF.